This T cell receptor (beta chain) is from a study of CXCR3-negative and CXCR3-positive naive CD8 T cells (dated by TCRdb to between 2018 and 2021). About the study as a whole: Approximately 140 million TRB reads were obtained in total, roughly 1.5 +/- 0.3 million reads per library. Data from about 12 donors, pooled across two independent experiments, went into the diversity and physicochemical repertoire analyses. TRBV-TRBJ cluster analysis included naive subsets from roughly 5 donors and memory cells from 3 donors. General findings and caveats noted by the study authors: TRB CDR3s from CXCR3-positive naive cells showed higher hydrophobicity (lower Kidera factor 4), lower energy, and higher strength and volume indices than CXCR3-negative naive cells. Within the same donor, TRBV-TRBJ usage looked similar between naive CXCR3-negative and CXCR3-positive cells, but memory cells had distinct patterns. Because surface CD5, which is linked to self-reactivity in mice, was comparable between the naive subsets, TCR interaction strength was also inferred from the physicochemical properties of TRB CDR3s. Freshly isolated PBMCs were used for most assays because CXCR3 expression partially decreased after cryopreservation. Both naive subsets had comparably high repertoire diversity, while memory CD8+ T cells had much lower repertoire diversity.

Comments on this clonotype: Its antigen is currently not known.

Inclusive of the bounding cysteine and phenylalanine, the CDR3 is 15 residues long. DNA is not recorded here. CDR1 is given as SGHTA and CDR2 as FQGNSA, both from the germline V gene. For every CD8+ T cell subset, about 300,000 cells were flow-sorted straight into RLT lysis buffer, and each subset was sorted in triplicate. To exclude memory contaminants, naive CD8+ T cells were stringently defined as CD45RO-CCR7+CD27+CD95-. Peripheral blood mononuclear cells were isolated from buffy coats by standard density gradient centrifugation. A FACSAria III was used to flow-sort naive CD8+ T cells into CXCR3-negative and CXCR3-positive populations. An RNeasy Mini Kit was used to extract total RNA from the sorted cells. TCRdb shows the sequencer as NextSeq 550. The Human TCR Profiling Kit (MiLaboratory) was used to make UMI-labeled 5' RACE TRB cDNA libraries. cDNA synthesis used the entire amount of extracted RNA, and PCR amplification then used the entire amount of cDNA produced. Libraries were prepared in parallel with an identical number of PCR cycles. Concerning the study's data processing: About 54,000 +/- 9,700 unique UMI-labeled TRB cDNA molecules per library were extracted with MIGEC and MiXCR, with at least two reads per UMI required. On average, approximately 40,000 +/- 10,000 functional in-frame TRB CDR3 nucleotide clonotypes lacking stop codons were found per library. After each sample was downsampled to 5000 UMI-labeled TRB molecules, VDJtools was used to calculate diversity metrics such as normalized Shannon-Wiener and Chao1. Clonotype-size-weighted physicochemical properties of the central five CDR3 residues (interaction energy, strength, volume and Kidera factor 4) were computed in VDJtools. One entry per CDR3 protein sequence results from the TCRdb reprocessing of the reads, with DNA left out. The V and J calls shown here were made by TCRdb, not taken from the authors' results. This sample's table contains around 150,000 distinct CDR3 sequences. 0.41% of the sample is in the top ten clones.

The sequenced sample was naive CXCR3+ CD8+ T cells from blood. The cell subset or site label for this specimen denotes: CD45RO-CCR7+CD27+CD95- naive CD8+ T cells expressing CXCR3 (TNR3+). This TCR was sampled from a human donor in good health. Some clones in this sample may be carry-over from other donors' samples. The chain uses TRBV7-2 and TRBJ2-1; the TRBD1 assignment by TCRdb is unverifiable without DNA. The CDR3 amino acid sequence is: CASSLESGISNEQFF. Extended through the reference TRBV7-2 and TRBJ2-1 proteins, this CDR3 yields the full variable domain: GAGVSQSPSNKVTEKGKDVELRCDPISGHTALYWYRQSLGQGLEFLIYFQGNSAPDKSGLPSDRFSAERTGGSVSTLTIQRTQQEDSAVYLCASSLESGISNEQFFGPGTRLTVL.